The source of this T cell receptor beta chain is a study of cytomegalovirus exposure and HLA in healthy donors. The PCR ran on 60 Vbeta and 13 Jbeta primers. TCRdb's copy holds only in-frame clones and misses some; the assay was immunoSEQ multiplex PCR. The sample has about 140,000 clones, roughly 80% seen once. General observations from the study: Most TCR beta V segments were productive about 87% or about 30% of the time in an earlier analysis.

Losses at the gene ends were 0 bases for V and 8 bases for J; bases not matched to a gene: 4. CDR3 size: 14 residues. Germline V gene lookup returns CDR1 MNHEY and CDR2 SMNVEV (reference sequence). To note about this clone: What it binds is not known.

Source material: PBMCs. The genes are TRBV27 and TRBJ1-2; 9 bases are a match to TRBD1. The origin of this receptor is a woman between 40 and 55 years old in good health and CMV-seropositive. The CDR3 loop is CASSLSGQGKGYTF. The DNA of the CDR3 is TGTGCCAGCAGTTTATCGGGACAGGGAAAAGGCTACACCTTC.